This TCR beta chain stems from a study of blood T cell repertoires in COVID-19. Study as a whole: The study drew acute and convalescent COVID-19 samples from the United States, Italy and Spain.

Turning to this clone: Within the sample, other DNA sequences also encode this same CDR3.

Per the study methods: Using reference gene primer amplification, nucleated cell counts were estimated. The data were produced by immunoSEQ multiplex PCR, yet TCRdb's version contains in-frame clones alone and is incomplete. V and J calls plus clone size are reproduced from that table; the DNA served to infer D and trimming. The sample carries about 250,000 clones, approximately 82% recorded once. The V gene lost 4 bases and the J gene lost 8 bases, with 8 bases spanning the gap. The CDR3 totals 12 residues. Germline values: CDR1 SNHLY, CDR2 FYNNEI. Sequenced: peripheral blood. The source is an elderly man with acute or convalescent COVID-19. This chain uses TRBV2 with TRBJ2-2, with D possibly TRBD2 on 5 matching bases. CDR3 region: CASSGGPGELFF. CDR3 sequence (DNA): TGTGCCAGCAGTGGCGGGCCAGGGGAGCTGTTTTTT.